Below, 10 T cell receptor beta chains from the same sample are listed, as sequenced in a study of blood T cell repertoires in COVID-19. Produced via immunoSEQ multiplex PCR; TCRdb's table is partial and in-frame only. The sample lists around 15,000 clones; about 89% were seen once. The sample was peripheral blood. The receptor source for this set is a man aged 60 to 69 with acute or convalescent COVID-19.

This chain joins TRBV11-3 and TRBJ2-5; a weak D match, TRBD2 (5 bases). Looked up from germline, CDR1 is SGHNT and CDR2 is YENEEA. CDR3 length: 13 amino acids. The V and J ends lost 6 bases and 1 base respectively, with 9 bases between them. CDR3 residues: CASSFSVQETQYF. The CDR3, as DNA: TGTGCCAGCAGTTTTAGCGTCCAAGAGACCCAGTACTTC.

The chain is built from TRBV9 and TRBJ2-7; 9 bases align to TRBD2. There are 13 residues in the CDR3. Unmatched junction bases numbered 5, after V lost 4 bases and J lost 6 bases. Germline CDR1 reads SGDLS; CDR2 reads YYNGEE. The DNA of the CDR3 is TGTGCCAGCAGCACGGGACTAGCCCCCGAGCAGTACTTC. It codes for CASSTGLAPEQYF.

A single count supports this clone. The chain recombines TRBV5-6 with TRBJ1-5, with no clear D. Deletions cut 4 bases from V and 0 bases from J, with 11 bases between. The germline gives CDR1 SGHDT, CDR2 YYEEEE. The CDR3 has 15 residues. CDR3 sequence (DNA): TGTGCCAGCAGCCCGGGGTTGTATAGCAATCAGCCCCAGCATTTT. This codes for CASSPGLYSNQPQHF.

The chain employs TRBV7-9 and TRBJ2-2, with D unresolved. The germline gives CDR1 SEHNR, CDR2 FQNEAQ (reference sequence). Between the trimmed V and J ends, which lost 1 base and 0 bases, there was a span of 3 bases. This CDR3 contains 14 residues. CDR3: CASSLDTNTGELFF. The CDR3 DNA is TGTGCCAGCAGCTTAGACACGAACACCGGGGAGCTGTTTTTT.

The chain employs TRBV7-6 and TRBJ1-3; D unresolved. Looked up from germline, CDR1 is SGHVS and CDR2 is FNYEAQ. The ends were cut back, 4 bases at V and 1 base at J, with 11 bases in the middle. The CDR3 loop spans 15 amino acids. The CDR3 DNA reads TGTGCCAGCAGCTCCCGGGAAGGATCTGGAAACACCATATATTTT. It encodes CASSSREGSGNTIYF.

There are a few counts of this clone. The gene calls are TRBV6-5 and TRBJ1-1, with D perhaps TRBD1 (5 bases). Trimming cost V 2 bases and J 8 bases, with 12 bases left between them. CDR3 size: 13 residues. CDR1 MNHEY and CDR2 SVGAGI come from the germline V gene. The CDR3 loop reads CASSYGGAGEAFF. CDR3 DNA: TGTGCCAGCAGTTACGGAGGGGCGGGGGAAGCTTTCTTT.

The chain is built from TRBV5-1 and TRBJ1-2, with TRBD1 matching 9 bases. The V segment lost 0 bases and the J segment 7 bases; nucleotides outside the gene matches: 7. Germline V gene lookup returns CDR1 SGHRS and CDR2 YFSETQ. This CDR3 spans 15 amino acids. The CDR3 here is CASSLEGTGPIGYTF. Here the CDR3 DNA reads TGCGCCAGCAGCTTGGAGGGGACAGGGCCTATTGGCTACACCTTC.

The genes are TRBV11-1 and TRBJ2-1, with 7 bases lining up with TRBD2. With 5 bases clipped from V and 1 base from J, the junction kept 5 bases outside the gene matches. Germline CDR1 and CDR2: SGHAT and FQDESV (reference sequence). CDR3 length equals 15 residues. This CDR3 is CASSQMGGSYNEQFF. CDR3 sequence (DNA): TGTGCCAGCAGCCAGATGGGGGGGTCCTACAATGAGCAGTTCTTC.

The chain combines TRBV6-2 or TRBV6-3 with TRBJ2-1; TRBD2 might be the D (6 bases). This CDR3 is built from 13 residues. The V end was cut by 5 bases, the J end by 12 bases, with 17 bases between. In germline, CDR1 is MNHEY, CDR2 SVGEGT. CDR3 sequence: CASSPWDLRRQFF. As DNA, the CDR3 is TGTGCCAGCAGTCCCTGGGACTTGCGACGGCAGTTCTTC.

The V gene is TRBV5-1, the J gene TRBJ2-7; 9 positions agree with TRBD2. The germline gives CDR1 SGHRS, CDR2 YFSETQ. The CDR3 runs to 15 residues. The J segment lost 3 bases and the V segment lost 5 bases, leaving 9 bases of the junction unmatched. The CDR3 DNA follows: TGCGCCAGCAGGGCGTCAGGAGCGGGGGGCTACGAGCAGTACTTC. This codes for CASRASGAGGYEQYF.